The source of this T cell receptor (beta chain) is a study of beta chain features in type 1 diabetes. General study results and limits: Researchers report that Type 1 diabetes patients had moderately but significantly shorter TCRB CDR3s across all four CD4+ subsets.

In total, each donor contributed a single heparinised blood draw that averaged roughly 110 mL. The isolated RNA, all of it, was reverse transcribed, so expressed TCRB transcripts were what got sequenced. Assay: immunoSEQ multiplex PCR; the TCRdb copy retains only in-frame clones and omits some. The sample consists of 300,000 to 350,000 clones, about a tenth of them appearing once. Comment on this clone: Its specificity is not known.

The length of the CDR3 is 13 residues. Trimming took 7 bases from V and 3 from J; bases not matched to a gene: 6. CDR1 and CDR2 from the germline V gene are SGHRS and YFSETQ. The clonotype originates from a man under 40 with type 1 diabetes. This sequence joins TRBV5-1 and TRBJ1-1; TRBD1 aligns across 7 bases. The specimen was central memory CD4+ T cells from blood. The CDR3 is CASGSQGDTEAFF. CDR3 coding DNA: TGCGCCAGCGGCTCCCAGGGGGACACTGAAGCTTTCTTT. Full variable domain (remainder filled in from reference TRBV5-1 and TRBJ1-1): KAGVTQTPRYLIKTRGQQVTLSCSPISGHRSVSWYQQTPGQGLQFLFEYFSETQRNKGNFPGRFSGRQFSNSRSEMNVSTLELGDSALYLCASGSQGDTEAFFGQGTRLTVV.